This entry describes one TCR beta chain. Its cognate antigen is unknown. These data are taken from a study of cytomegalovirus exposure and HLA in healthy donors. The PCR made use of 60 Vbeta and 13 Jbeta primers. TCRdb's table, derived via immunoSEQ multiplex PCR, lists solely in-frame clones and lacks some. The data show about 19,000 clones, roughly four fifths seen once. Broader study findings: Later analysis showed TCR association rates varying by HLA locus, highest for DRB1 and lowest for HLA-C. While the bulk of TCR sequences proved rare, some public TCRs turned up in many donors. After further analysis at a later stage, 17,000 or so TCR beta sequences were associated with HLA alleles at 0.05 false discovery rate. Being productive about 90% or about 30% of the time was typical of most TCR beta V segments in an earlier analysis.

This CDR3 has 14 residues. Germline V CDR1 and CDR2: LNHDA, SQIVND (reference sequence). Trimming took off 4 bases at V and 0 bases at J, with 4 bases between the two ends. The source is a human donor in good health. The rearrangement uses TRBV19 and TRBJ2-6; D remains unclear. The sample taken for sequencing was PBMCs. This CDR3 reads CASSRGSGANVLTF. CDR3 in DNA: TGTGCCAGTAGTAGAGGCTCTGGGGCCAACGTCCTGACTTTC.